The T cell receptor beta chain under discussion was sequenced for a study of T-cell memory formation after mild COVID-19. This clonotype appeared a few times. This CDR3 contains 13 residues. The germline V gene encodes CDR1 WSHSY and CDR2 SAAADI. V shed 5 bases and J 15 bases; nucleotides not matched to a gene: 13. Constant-segment primers served in 5'RACE that generated TCR alpha and TCR beta cDNA libraries bearing sample barcodes and UMIs. TCRdb fed the 5' RACE reads into MiXCR, producing one record per CDR3 protein. Of 340,000 or so distinct CDR3 sequences listed, roughly 13% are singletons. The sample consisted of PBMCs or a T cell subset sorted from them (not recorded which). The source of this sequence is a man aged 18 to 30 who had mild COVID-19 (a few samples of this study predate the infection). Cell type and time point are not known. This chain uses TRBV10-2 with TRBJ2-1, with 7 nucleotides matching TRBD2. The CDR3 DNA follows: TGCGCCAGCAGTCCTTGGACTAGTCAGAGTGCGTTCTTC. It yields the protein CASSPWTSQSAFF.